This TCR beta chain was sequenced in a study of cytomegalovirus exposure and HLA in healthy donors. Whole-study results and caveats: In a later analysis, DRB1 alleles had the most associated TCRs; HLA-C alleles the fewest. Reportedly, diagnosis of cytomegalovirus status by the classifier showed high specificity and sensitivity.

The study ran its PCR with 60 Vbeta and 13 Jbeta primers. Sequencing used immunoSEQ multiplex PCR; TCRdb keeps in-frame clones, though not all of them. The sample comprises about 130,000 clones, roughly 82% of which are singletons, and over 1% rests with the top ten. This clone was seen a few times. The antigen remains unidentified. CDR1 is SNHLY, CDR2 FYNNEI, per germline. Trimming removed 6 bases from V and 1 base from J, with 10 bases in between. The CDR3 covers 14 residues. The sequence came from a boy between 10 and 17 years old in good health and CMV-seronegative. Sequenced: PBMCs. The V and J genes are TRBV2 and TRBJ1-5, with a possible D match to TRBD1 (6 bases). Here the CDR3 DNA reads TGTGCCAGCAGGCCGGGACACAGCAATCAGCCCCAGCATTTT. This sequence encodes CASRPGHSNQPQHF.